The present TCR beta chain was sequenced within a study of OX40 agonist ivuxolimab in advanced cancers. Whole-study context: Patients receiving dose escalation had hepatocellular carcinoma, melanoma, renal cell or head and neck cancer. Over 30% of patients had received prior checkpoint inhibitor therapy.

V lost 5 bases, J lost 1 base, and 14 bases stayed unmatched. Germline values: CDR1 LNHDA, CDR2 SQIVND (reference sequence). This CDR3 is 19 amino acids long. The repertoire was sequenced with immunoSEQ multiplex PCR; TCRdb's copy has only in-frame clones and lacks some. The data hold roughly 110,000 clones, with 80% to 95% observed a single time. Sequenced material: CD4+ or CD8+ T cells sorted from blood, taken in a trial of the OX40 agonist ivuxolimab. The chain uses TRBV19 and TRBJ2-6; 7 nucleotides agree with TRBD1. The sequence derives from an adult with an advanced solid tumor such as melanoma, head and neck, liver or kidney cancer. For the CDR3, the DNA is TGTGCCAGTAGTTCATTCTACAGGGGCCCCGAGTCTGGGGCCAACGTCCTGACTTTC. This translates into CASSSFYRGPESGANVLTF.